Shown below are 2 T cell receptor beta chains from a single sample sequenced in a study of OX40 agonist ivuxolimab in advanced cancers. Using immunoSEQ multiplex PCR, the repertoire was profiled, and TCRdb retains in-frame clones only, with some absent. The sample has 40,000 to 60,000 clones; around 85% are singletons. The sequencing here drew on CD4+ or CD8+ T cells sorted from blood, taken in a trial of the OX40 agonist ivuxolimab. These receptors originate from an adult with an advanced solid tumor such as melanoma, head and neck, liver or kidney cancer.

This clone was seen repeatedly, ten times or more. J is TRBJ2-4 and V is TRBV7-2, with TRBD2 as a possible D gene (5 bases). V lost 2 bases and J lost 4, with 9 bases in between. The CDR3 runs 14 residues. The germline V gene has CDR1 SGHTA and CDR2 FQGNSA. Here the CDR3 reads CASSLIGGKNIQYF. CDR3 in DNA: TGTGCCAGCAGCTTAATCGGCGGGAAAAACATTCAGTACTTC.

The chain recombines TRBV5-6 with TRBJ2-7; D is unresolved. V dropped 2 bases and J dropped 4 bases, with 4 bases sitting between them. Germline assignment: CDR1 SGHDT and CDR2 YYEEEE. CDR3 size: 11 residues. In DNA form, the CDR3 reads TGTGCCAGCAGCTTAGCGTACGAGCAGTACGTC. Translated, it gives CASSLAYEQYV.